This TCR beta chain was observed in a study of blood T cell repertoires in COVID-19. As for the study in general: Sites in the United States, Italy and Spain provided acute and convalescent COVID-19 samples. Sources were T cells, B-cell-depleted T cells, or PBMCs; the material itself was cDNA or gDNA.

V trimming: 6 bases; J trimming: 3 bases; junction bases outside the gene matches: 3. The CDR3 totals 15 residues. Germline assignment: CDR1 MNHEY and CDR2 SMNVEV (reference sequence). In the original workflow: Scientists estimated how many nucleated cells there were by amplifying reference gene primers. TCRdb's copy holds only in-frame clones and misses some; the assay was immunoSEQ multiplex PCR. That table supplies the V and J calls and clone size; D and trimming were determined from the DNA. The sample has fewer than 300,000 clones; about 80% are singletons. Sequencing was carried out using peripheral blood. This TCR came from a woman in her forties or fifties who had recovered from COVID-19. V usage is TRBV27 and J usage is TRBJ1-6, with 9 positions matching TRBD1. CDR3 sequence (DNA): TGTGCCAGCAGGGGGACAGGGTTCTATAATTCACCCCTCCACTTT. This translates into CASRGTGFYNSPLHF.